The next 29 T cell receptor beta chains were all read from a single sample in a study of CD8+CD57+ T cells in acquired aplastic anemia. The TCR beta profiling, which covered VDJ combination and CDR3 sequence, was carried out using genomic DNA as the template. One entry per CDR3 protein results from TCRdb running MiXCR on the reads. In the table there are 400,000 to 450,000 distinct CDR3 sequences, 55% to 70% of which are singletons. Sequenced material: sorted CD4+, CD8+, or CD8+CD57+ T cells (not recorded which) from PBMCs. Receptor source: a human donor in good health, serving as a control.

As DNA, the CDR3 is TGTGCCAGCAGTACTATACGGGACCTAAACACTGAAGCTTTCTTT. Translated: CASSTIRDLNTEAFF. The rearrangement joins TRBV12-3 or TRBV12-4 to TRBJ1-1; possibly TRBD1 for D (5 bases). This CDR3 has 15 amino acids. The V end was cut by 5 bases, the J end by 2 bases, with 15 bases between.

The rearrangement joins TRBV20-1 to TRBJ2-6, with 10 bases aligning to TRBD1. V was pared by 6 bases and J by 3 bases, with 8 bases of the junction left unmatched. The CDR3 extends over 16 amino acids. Per germline, CDR1 DFQATT and CDR2 SNEGSKA (reference sequence). DNA for the CDR3: TGCAGTGCCGAGACAGGGGGCAGAATTGGGGCCAACGTCCTGACTTTC. It encodes CSAETGGRIGANVLTF.

For this clonotype: This could be a read error, since a much larger clone is one nucleotide away. The V gene is TRBV5-1, the J gene TRBJ1-5, with no clear D. The CDR3 contains 13 residues. Germline values: CDR1 SGHRS, CDR2 YFSETQ. In nucleotides, the CDR3 is TGTGCCAGCAGCTTGGACGGGGATCGGCCCCAGCATTTT. This codes for CASSLDGDRPQHF.

As to this clonotype: At one of its ends the junction is not consistent with the germline gene, which may arise from a read error. The V and J genes are TRBV2 and TRBJ1-2; 9 nucleotides match TRBD1. CDR1 SNHLY and CDR2 FYNNEI come from the germline V gene. The CDR3 sequence is 14 residues long. The CDR3 sequence: CASSSSTGGHAWAF. Here the CDR3 DNA reads TGTGCCAGCAGCTCAAGTACAGGGGGCCATGCCTGGGCCTTC.

The chain employs TRBV7-2 and TRBJ1-4; possibly TRBD1 for D (5 bases). Trimming took 4 bases from V and 17 from J, leaving 26 bases between them. CDR1 and CDR2 (germline): SGHTA, FQGNSA. The CDR3 totals 15 residues. The CDR3 loop reads CASSSMGRSLERYFF. In DNA, the CDR3 is TGTGCCAGCAGCTCGATGGGGCGGAGCCTCGAAAGATACTTTTTT.

V gene TRBV7-2 combines with J gene TRBJ2-7; a weak D match, TRBD1 (6 bases). Between the trimmed V and J ends, which lost 5 bases and 5 bases, there was a span of 19 bases. The CDR3 extends over 15 amino acids. Germline V gene sequence: CDR1 SGHTA, CDR2 FQGNSA. CDR3 coding DNA: TGTGCCAGCAGCCCTCCCGAGGGACAACGAAACGAGCAGTACTTC. It specifies CASSPPEGQRNEQYF.

This clonotype appeared many times. The rearrangement links TRBV20-1 to TRBJ1-1, with 10 bases matching TRBD1. This CDR3 contains 15 residues. Germline V lookup: CDR1 DFQATT, CDR2 SNEGSKA (reference sequence). The J segment lost 0 bases and the V segment lost 6 bases, leaving 7 bases of the junction unmatched. CDR3 sequence: CSAPRQGAMNTEAFF. The CDR3 DNA reads as TGCAGTGCCCCCAGACAGGGGGCGATGAACACTGAAGCTTTCTTT.

This clonotype was counted ten times or more. The chain links TRBV6-2 or TRBV6-3 to TRBJ2-7, with no clear D. CDR1 MNHEY and CDR2 SVGEGT come from the germline V gene. The germline V and J ends were trimmed by 2 bases and 3 bases, with 11 bases remaining between them. This CDR3 is built from 14 residues. The CDR3 DNA is TGTGCCAGCAGTTACGGCAGCCCCTTCTACGAGCAGTACTTC. Residues: CASSYGSPFYEQYF.

This clonotype has a count of ten or more. V and J are TRBV5-6 and TRBJ2-3, with D perhaps matching TRBD1 (5 bases). The CDR3 loop spans 15 amino acids. V lost 5 bases, J lost 1 base, and 14 bases lay in between. Germline CDR1 and CDR2: SGHDT and YYEEEE. In nucleotides, the CDR3 is TGTGCCAGCAGTCCAGGGAAGGTGGGCACAGATACGCAGTATTTT. Protein product: CASSPGKVGTDTQYF.

The V and J genes are TRBV7-9 and TRBJ1-2; D possibly corresponds to TRBD1 (5 bases). Germline CDR1 SEHNR, CDR2 FQNEAQ (reference sequence). The V end was cut by 6 bases, the J end by 4 bases, with 18 bases between. This CDR3 is 15 amino acids long. CDR3: CASRWDAGPFYGYTF. In nucleotides, the CDR3 is TGTGCCAGCAGGTGGGACGCCGGACCCTTCTATGGCTACACCTTC.

The gene calls are TRBV29-1 and TRBJ2-3, with 7 bases aligning to TRBD2. The CDR3 sequence is 12 residues long. The V gene's germline CDR1 is SQVTM and CDR2 ANQGSEA. V was clipped by 6 bases and J by 6 bases; unmatched bases: 6. CDR3 amino acids: CSVGGGWDTQYF. The CDR3 DNA reads as TGCAGCGTGGGGGGGGGGTGGGATACGCAGTATTTT.

The chain links TRBV5-1 to TRBJ1-3, with 7 bases matching TRBD1. Unmatched junction bases numbered 14, after V lost 2 bases and J lost 0 bases. Germline loops: CDR1 SGHRS, CDR2 YFSETQ. The CDR3 is made up of 19 amino acids. Here the CDR3 DNA reads TGCGCCAGCAGCTTCCGGGAGGTCTCGACAGGGCACTCTGGAAACACCATATATTTT. Translated, it gives CASSFREVSTGHSGNTIYF.

The count of this clonotype is one. Germline and junction disagree at one end, which may indicate a read error. The chain has TRBV9 and TRBJ2-4; 9 bases match TRBD2. CDR1 and CDR2 from the germline V gene are SGDLS and YYNGEE. The CDR3 contains 15 residues. The CDR3 DNA sequence: TGTGCCGGCAGCTTGGCGGGGGGGGGAGCACACATTCAGTACTTC. Translated: CAGSLAGGGAHIQYF.

The J gene is TRBJ2-3, the V gene TRBV20-1, with D unclear. CDR1 and CDR2 from the germline V gene are DFQATT and SNEGSKA (reference sequence). The CDR3 loop spans 15 amino acids. The CDR3 is CSVGLTRVNTDTQYF. The DNA for the CDR3 is TGCAGCGTTGGGTTGACCAGAGTTAATACAGATACGCAGTATTTT.

A word on this clonotype: A junction boundary mismatches the germline segment, possibly from a read error. The rearrangement joins TRBV7-2 to TRBJ2-5; D could derive from TRBD1 or TRBD2 (5 bases each). The CDR3 runs to 13 residues. CDR1 and CDR2 from the germline V gene are SGHTA and FQGNSA. For the CDR3, the DNA is TGTGCCAGCAGCAGACGGACGGGGCAGCCCCAGCATTTC. Its translation: CASSRRTGQPQHF.

The J gene is TRBJ1-1, the V gene TRBV5-1, with 7 bases matching TRBD1. V trimming: 3 bases; J trimming: 4 bases; junction bases outside the gene matches: 6. Per the germline V gene, CDR1 is SGHRS and CDR2 is YFSETQ. The CDR3 spans 14 residues. In DNA, the CDR3 is TGCGCCAGCAGCTCGAAAGGGACAGCCACTGAAGCTTTCTTT. This gives the protein CASSSKGTATEAFF. Supplemented by reference TRBV5-1 and TRBJ1-1, the full variable domain reads KAGVTQTPRYLIKTRGQQVTLSCSPISGHRSVSWYQQTPGQGLQFLFEYFSETQRNKGNFPGRFSGRQFSNSRSEMNVSTLELGDSALYLCASSSKGTATEAFFGQGTRLTVV.

This clonotype was observed a single time. V and J are TRBV6-5 and TRBJ1-6, with 7 bases fitting TRBD1. The CDR3 totals 16 residues. The V gene's germline CDR1 is MNHEY and CDR2 SVGAGI. J gave up 5 bases and V 2 bases, and 6 bases lay outside the gene matches. CDR3 residues: CASSYSAGTDNSPLHF. The CDR3 bases are TGTGCCAGCAGTTACAGTGCCGGGACAGATAATTCACCCCTCCACTTT.

V and J are TRBV5-1 and TRBJ2-5, with D perhaps assigned TRBD1 or TRBD2 (5 bases each). Germline V CDR1 and CDR2: SGHRS, YFSETQ. V lost 1 base and J 5 bases, leaving 15 bases between the germline ends. This CDR3 contains 15 residues. Here the CDR3 reads CASSLRGTGLETQYF. The CDR3 DNA reads TGCGCCAGCAGCTTGCGAGGGACGGGTCTGGAGACCCAGTACTTC.

This clonotype was seen a few times. V gene TRBV10-3 combines with J gene TRBJ1-1; weak D call: TRBD1 (6 bases). V was cut by 4 bases and J by 1 base, with 7 bases left in between. The CDR3 has 13 residues. CDR1 ENHRY and CDR2 SYGVKD come from the germline V gene. This CDR3 reads CAISGQENTEAFF. In nucleotides, the CDR3 is TGTGCCATCAGTGGACAGGAGAACACTGAAGCTTTCTTT.

This sequence joins TRBV20-1 and TRBJ2-3; the D gene is possibly TRBD2 (6 bases). The germline V gene encodes CDR1 DFQATT and CDR2 SNEGSKA (reference sequence). V dropped 1 base and J dropped 5 bases, with 10 bases sitting between them. The CDR3 length is 13 residues. This CDR3 reads CSARAPGGDTQYF. The CDR3 DNA reads as TGCAGTGCTAGAGCCCCCGGGGGAGATACGCAGTATTTT.

The sample holds many counts of this clonotype. V gene TRBV5-4 combines with J gene TRBJ2-5; 8 nucleotides line up with TRBD2. The germline gives CDR1 SGHNT, CDR2 YYREEE (reference sequence). CDR3 length: 13 amino acids. Losses at the gene ends were 3 bases for V and 4 bases for J; bases not matched to a gene: 2. The CDR3 loop reads CASSSGLVETQYF. The CDR3 bases are TGTGCCAGCAGCTCGGGACTAGTAGAGACCCAGTACTTC.

This clonotype was seen at least ten times. V usage is TRBV12-3 or TRBV12-4 and J usage is TRBJ2-2, with D perhaps matching TRBD1 (6 bases). Trimming cost V 1 base and J 5 bases, with 11 bases left between them. CDR3 length: 15 residues. CDR3 sequence: CASSLGTVGTGELFF. CDR3 coding DNA: TGTGCCAGCAGTTTAGGGACAGTTGGTACCGGGGAGCTGTTTTTT.

The chain is built from TRBV2 and TRBJ1-1; D perhaps matches TRBD1 (6 bases). V lost 9 bases and J 4 bases, leaving 12 bases between the germline ends. Germline lookup yields CDR1 SNHLY and CDR2 FYNNEI. The CDR3 contains 12 residues. DNA for the CDR3: TGTGCCAGTTACGCAGGGGCCACTGAAGCTTTCTTT. It translates to CASYAGATEAFF.

The V and J genes are TRBV6-6 and TRBJ2-3, with 9 nucleotides matching TRBD1. The V and J ends lost 9 bases and 1 base, in that order; junction bases with no gene match: 8. The length of the CDR3 is 15 residues. Germline loops: CDR1 MNHNY, CDR2 SVGAGI (reference sequence). This CDR3 is CASNTGGSGTDTQYF. The CDR3 DNA reads as TGTGCCAGTAATACAGGGGGCTCGGGCACAGATACGCAGTATTTT.

The chain is built from TRBV9 and TRBJ2-7; 8 bases line up with TRBD2. Losses at the gene ends were 3 bases for V and 7 bases for J; bases not matched to a gene: 12. Germline V gene lookup returns CDR1 SGDLS and CDR2 YYNGEE. The CDR3 is 15 amino acids. The DNA of the CDR3 is TGTGCCAGCAGCGAAAGTGTGCGGGGGGCCCAAGAGCAGTACTTC. It codes for CASSESVRGAQEQYF.

On this clonotype: A junction end diverges from the germline sequence, so it may reflect a read error. CDR3 nucleotides: TGTGCCACCAGTGACCCTAGCGGGGGTAACAATGAGACCCAGTACTTC. Amino acid sequence: CATSDPSGGNNETQYF. This chain uses TRBV12-3 or TRBV12-4 with TRBJ2-5; 10 bases align to TRBD2. The length of the CDR3 is 16 residues.

This clonotype came up many times. The J gene is TRBJ1-3, the V gene TRBV4-1; D remains ambiguous. The CDR3 runs to 16 residues. Trimming removed 1 base from V and 4 bases from J, with 14 bases in between. Germline assignment: CDR1 MGHRA and CDR2 YSYEKL. The CDR3 DNA is TGCGCCAGCAGCCAAGGTCGGGCCCCGATGGGAAACACCATATATTTT. This gives the protein CASSQGRAPMGNTIYF.

V is TRBV20-1 and J is TRBJ2-7; possibly TRBD2 for D (7 bases). V was clipped by 3 bases and J by 6 bases, with 18 bases between them. CDR3 length equals 14 residues. The V gene's germline CDR1 is DFQATT and CDR2 SNEGSKA (reference sequence). The DNA of the CDR3 is TGCAGTGCTAGCGTCCCTAGGGGGGGAGGCGAGCAGTACTTC. Protein: CSASVPRGGGEQYF.

As for this clonotype: The junction departs from germline at one end; a sequencing error may be responsible. V gene TRBV7-4 combines with J gene TRBJ1-2; unclear D gene. Germline V gene data show CDR1 as SGHVT and CDR2 as SQSDAQ. CDR3 length equals 14 residues. The chain's CDR3 is CASSFGRVNEHYFF. CDR3 nucleotide sequence: TGTGCCAGCAGTTTTGGGCGGGTGAATGAGCACTACTTCTTC.